This entry lists 18 T cell receptor beta chains sequenced from one sample in a study of shared clonotypes between healthy human individuals. The table came from immunoSEQ multiplex PCR; TCRdb's copy has only in-frame clones and leaves some out. This sample has over a million clones, with around 97% found just once. Sample: naive CD4+ T cells sorted from blood. Sample subset: CD45RA+ positively selected. The receptors originated from a man aged 30 to 39 in good health.

The chain has TRBV28 and TRBJ2-1; 15 nucleotides line up with TRBD2. This CDR3 is built from 18 residues. From germline, CDR1 is MDHEN and CDR2 SYDVKM. J lost 7 bases, V lost 5 bases, and 12 bases had no gene match. The DNA of the CDR3 is TGTGCCAGCAGTCGAGCTGGACTAGCGGGAGGGCCGGGGAATGAGCAGTTCTTC. It codes for CASSRAGLAGGPGNEQFF.

The chain has TRBV7-2 and TRBJ2-7; a weak D match, TRBD1 (5 bases). CDR1 is SGHTA and CDR2 is FQGNSA in the germline V gene. There are 16 residues in the CDR3. Deletions cut 1 base from V and 3 bases from J, with 16 bases between. CDR3 in amino acids: CASSLELGQGLYEQYF. CDR3 nucleotide sequence: TGTGCCAGCAGCTTAGAATTAGGGCAGGGTCTCTACGAGCAGTACTTC. The full variable domain, its missing parts supplied by reference TRBV7-2 and TRBJ2-7, is GAGVSQSPSNKVTEKGKDVELRCDPISGHTALYWYRQSLGQGLEFLIYFQGNSAPDKSGLPSDRFSAERTGGSVSTLTIQRTQQEDSAVYLCASSLELGQGLYEQYFGPGTRLTVT.

The chain joins TRBV5-6 to TRBJ2-1; TRBD1 matches 7 bases. The CDR3 runs 15 residues. V was pared by 4 bases and J by 0 bases, with 4 bases of the junction left unmatched. CDR1 and CDR2 from the germline V gene are SGHDT and YYEEEE. The CDR3 DNA sequence: TGTGCCAGCAGCCTGGACAGGTTCTCCTACAATGAGCAGTTCTTC. It encodes CASSLDRFSYNEQFF.

This sequence joins TRBV6-5 and TRBJ2-5; D is ambiguous. The CDR3 contains 15 residues. Germline CDR1 reads MNHEY; CDR2 reads SVGAGI. Trimming stripped 0 bases from V and 4 bases from J, with 12 bases between. The CDR3 region is CASSYSISSSETQYF. The CDR3, as DNA: TGTGCCAGCAGTTACTCGATTTCGAGCTCAGAGACCCAGTACTTC.

This chain connects TRBV7-2 to TRBJ2-1; 10 bases are a match to TRBD2. This CDR3 contains 16 residues. J gave up 5 bases and V 1 base, and 5 bases lay outside the gene matches. Germline V lookup: CDR1 SGHTA, CDR2 FQGNSA. The CDR3 region has the DNA TGTGCCAGCAGCTTAGGGCTAGCGGGAGTCGACAATGAGCAGTTCTTC. Translation: CASSLGLAGVDNEQFF. The whole variable domain, filled in from reference TRBV7-2 and TRBJ2-1, reads GAGVSQSPSNKVTEKGKDVELRCDPISGHTALYWYRQSLGQGLEFLIYFQGNSAPDKSGLPSDRFSAERTGGSVSTLTIQRTQQEDSAVYLCASSLGLAGVDNEQFFGPGTRLTVL.

The chain uses TRBV6-5 and TRBJ2-7, with a tentative D call TRBD2 (5 bases). This CDR3 has 13 residues. V was shortened by 7 bases and J by 0 bases, with 10 bases between the two germline ends. The germline V gene has CDR1 MNHEY and CDR2 SVGAGI. This CDR3 is CASIGGGSYEQYF. The CDR3 DNA reads TGTGCCAGCATAGGCGGAGGCTCCTACGAGCAGTACTTC.

V gene TRBV10-3 combines with J gene TRBJ2-1, with 8 bases aligning to TRBD2. The CDR3 is 15 residues long. The germline V gene encodes CDR1 ENHRY and CDR2 SYGVKD. Trimming removed 6 bases from V and 7 bases from J; junction bases left unmatched: 11. For the CDR3, the DNA is TGTGCCATCAGCCTCAGTAGCGGGAAGGGGAATGAGCAGTTCTTC. Residues: CAISLSSGKGNEQFF.

The CDR3 spells CASSPGQPNPTEAFF. The CDR3 bases are TGTGCCAGCAGCCCTGGACAGCCCAACCCCACTGAAGCTTTCTTT. This sequence joins TRBV5-4 and TRBJ1-1; a possible D gene is TRBD1 (6 bases). The CDR3 is 15 amino acids. Deletions cut 4 bases from V and 4 bases from J, with 17 bases between. Germline loops: CDR1 SGHNT, CDR2 YYREEE (reference sequence).

The chain joins TRBV9 to TRBJ2-1, with 7 bases identical to TRBD1. J was trimmed by 6 bases and V by 4 bases; bases with no gene match: 10. The CDR3 is 15 amino acids. Germline CDR1 is SGDLS and CDR2 is YYNGEE. The CDR3 region has the DNA TGTGCCAGCAGCTTCCGACAGGGAGCATTCAATGAGCAGTTCTTC. It is translated as CASSFRQGAFNEQFF.

This clone appeared once. The V gene is TRBV2, the J gene TRBJ2-7; a possible D gene is TRBD2 (5 bases). The CDR3 totals 15 residues. CDR1 is SNHLY, CDR2 FYNNEI, per germline. Trimming took 8 bases from V and 0 from J, leaving 17 bases between them. The chain's CDR3 is CASGSSVTSSYEQYF. The CDR3 nucleotides read TGTGCCAGCGGAAGTAGCGTTACAAGCTCCTACGAGCAGTACTTC.

The chain joins TRBV6-1 to TRBJ2-2; maybe TRBD1 (5 bases). The ends were cut back, 1 base at V and 3 bases at J, with 12 bases in the middle. The CDR3 has 16 amino acids. CDR1 is MNHNS and CDR2 is SASEGT in the germline V gene. CDR3 bases: TGTGCCAGCAGTGAAGGGGTCAGGGTTTACACCGGGGAGCTGTTTTTT. Encoded protein: CASSEGVRVYTGELFF.

J is TRBJ1-2 and V is TRBV9; D not certain. The CDR3 sequence is 14 residues long. V shed 4 bases and J shed 2 bases, with 12 bases lying between them. In germline, CDR1 is SGDLS, CDR2 YYNGEE. The CDR3 nucleotides are TGTGCCAGCAGCCCCCGAGTGGACAACTATGGCTACACCTTC. It is translated as CASSPRVDNYGYTF.

As to this clone: Other nucleotide sequences from this sample produce the same CDR3. The rearrangement joins TRBV5-1 to TRBJ1-2, with D perhaps matching TRBD1 (5 bases). The CDR3 loop spans 12 amino acids. CDR1 is SGHRS, CDR2 YFSETQ, per germline. V lost 4 bases to trimming and J lost 5 bases, with 9 bases between them. The CDR3 DNA sequence: TGCGCCAGCAGCCCGGGACTTTATGGCTACACCTTC. It is translated as CASSPGLYGYTF.

V usage is TRBV2 and J usage is TRBJ1-4, with 8 bases that match TRBD1. The V and J ends lost 5 bases and 6 bases, in that order; junction bases with no gene match: 5. In germline, CDR1 is SNHLY, CDR2 FYNNEI. This CDR3 comprises 14 residues. The CDR3, as DNA: TGTGCCAGCAGTCTCGGACAGGGCTATGAAAAACTGTTTTTT. Its translation: CASSLGQGYEKLFF.

The CDR3 sequence is CASSLGGYDSNQPQHF. Written as DNA, the CDR3 is TGTGCCAGCAGTTTGGGAGGGTACGATAGCAATCAGCCCCAGCATTTT. The genes are TRBV28 and TRBJ1-5; D ambiguous. The CDR3 contains 16 residues. The V gene's germline CDR1 is MDHEN and CDR2 SYDVKM. Trimming removed 3 bases from V and 0 bases from J, with 12 bases in between. Variable domain in full (rest from reference TRBV28 and TRBJ1-5): DVKVTQSSRYLVKRTGEKVFLECVQDMDHENMFWYRQDPGLGLRLIYFSYDVKMKEKGDIPEGYSVSREKKERFSLILESASTNQTSMYLCASSLGGYDSNQPQHFGDGTRLSIL.

This clone has a handful of counts. Other nucleotide sequences from this sample produce the same CDR3. The CDR3 sequence is CASSVVNTEAFF. For the CDR3, the DNA is TGTGCCAGCAGCGTAGTGAACACTGAAGCTTTCTTT. This chain links TRBV9 with TRBJ1-1; D is ambiguous. This CDR3 is built from 12 residues. Germline V gene data show CDR1 as SGDLS and CDR2 as YYNGEE. V shed 0 bases and J shed 0 bases, with 0 bases lying between them.

In its sample, this clone was seen once. The V and J genes are TRBV7-2 and TRBJ2-1; no clear D. CDR3 length: 15 amino acids. Trimming pared 5 bases from V and 0 bases from J, leaving 11 bases between. The germline gives CDR1 SGHTA, CDR2 FQGNSA. This CDR3 is CASSRSSLSYNEQFF. The CDR3, as DNA: TGTGCCAGCAGCCGGAGTAGTCTCTCCTACAATGAGCAGTTCTTC. Full variable domain (missing parts from reference TRBV7-2 and TRBJ2-1): GAGVSQSPSNKVTEKGKDVELRCDPISGHTALYWYRQSLGQGLEFLIYFQGNSAPDKSGLPSDRFSAERTGGSVSTLTIQRTQQEDSAVYLCASSRSSLSYNEQFFGPGTRLTVL.

This chain uses TRBV15 with TRBJ2-5, with D possibly TRBD1 on 5 matching bases. CDR1 is LNHNV, CDR2 YYDKDF, per germline (reference sequence). This CDR3 is 15 amino acids long. The V gene lost 5 bases and the J gene lost 2 bases, with 15 bases spanning the gap. CDR3 amino acids: CATSGIGHSQETQYF. The CDR3, as DNA: TGTGCCACCAGCGGGATCGGACACTCACAAGAGACCCAGTACTTC.